These 28 T cell receptor beta chains originate from one sample sequenced in a study of beta chain features in type 1 diabetes. Expressed TCRB transcripts were sequenced after all isolated RNA was converted to cDNA. Sequencing used immunoSEQ multiplex PCR; TCRdb keeps in-frame clones, though not all of them. Here the sample spans just over 450,000 clones, roughly 30% being singletons. The sequenced sample was naive CD4+ T cells from blood. All receptors come from a young man in good health.

The chain carries TRBV5-1 and TRBJ2-7; perhaps TRBD2 as D (6 bases). Germline lookup yields CDR1 SGHRS and CDR2 YFSETQ. The CDR3 totals 14 residues. The V gene lost 2 bases and the J gene lost 0 bases, with 9 bases spanning the gap. CDR3 DNA sequence: TGCGCCAGCAGCTTCCAGGGACTCTCCTACGAGCAGTACTTC. Its translation is CASSFQGLSYEQYF.

This clone was observed a few times. The chain couples TRBV2 to TRBJ2-5; D gene ambiguous. CDR1 SNHLY and CDR2 FYNNEI come from the germline V gene. The CDR3 consists of 13 residues. V was pared by 2 bases and J by 5 bases, with 9 bases between. This chain's CDR3 is CASSEQMRETQYF. The CDR3 DNA reads TGTGCCAGCAGTGAACAGATGCGGGAGACCCAGTACTTC.

J is TRBJ2-4 and V is TRBV30; possibly TRBD2 for D (5 bases). V gave up 0 bases and J gave up 8 bases, with 14 bases separating them. The CDR3 runs 14 residues. Germline-derived CDR1 and CDR2 are GTSNPN and SVGIG (reference sequence). DNA of the CDR3: TGTGCCTGGAGTGTATGGGGTAGCGTCGACATTCAGTACTTC. Its protein is CAWSVWGSVDIQYF. Full variable domain (missing parts from reference TRBV30 and TRBJ2-4): SQTIHQWPATLVQPVGSPLSLECTVEGTSNPNLYWYRQAAGRGLQLLFYSVGIGQISSEVPQNLSASRPQDRQFILSSKKLLLSDSGFYLCAWSVWGSVDIQYFGAGTRLSVL.

In its sample, this clone was seen a few times. The chain combines TRBV27 with TRBJ2-1, with D unclear. V lost 5 bases and J 0 bases, leaving 11 bases between the germline ends. The CDR3 runs to 15 residues. CDR1 MNHEY and CDR2 SMNVEV come from the germline V gene (reference sequence). In DNA form, the CDR3 reads TGTGCCAGCAGTCCCCACCGTAGCTCCTACAATGAGCAGTTCTTC. It specifies CASSPHRSSYNEQFF.

The CDR3 DNA sequence: TGTGCCTCAAATAGCGGGAGCCACGAGCAGTACTTC. It specifies CASNSGSHEQYF. This chain joins TRBV30 and TRBJ2-7; 9 bases fit TRBD2. Germline assignment: CDR1 GTSNPN and CDR2 SVGIG (reference sequence). This CDR3 is built from 12 residues. V dropped 7 bases and J dropped 5; count of bases not matched to a gene: 6.

The chain is built from TRBV18 and TRBJ2-3; no reliable D call. The CDR3 totals 13 residues. CDR1 and CDR2 (germline): KGHSH, LQKENI. V gave up 2 bases and J gave up 4 bases, with 7 bases separating them. CDR3 bases: TGTGCCAGCTCACCAGACCGGTCAGATACGCAGTATTTT. This translates into CASSPDRSDTQYF.

As regards this clone: Other DNA sequences in this specimen translate into the identical CDR3. The rearrangement joins TRBV30 to TRBJ2-1; 8 bases line up with TRBD2. This CDR3 region has 14 residues. J gave up 0 bases and V 5 bases, and 3 bases lay outside the gene matches. Germline lookup yields CDR1 GTSNPN and CDR2 SVGIG (reference sequence). The CDR3 region is CAWSSGSSYNEQFF. In nucleotides, the CDR3 is TGTGCCTGGTCGAGCGGGAGCTCCTACAATGAGCAGTTCTTC. Looking up the rest from reference TRBV30 and TRBJ2-1 gives the full variable domain: SQTIHQWPATLVQPVGSPLSLECTVEGTSNPNLYWYRQAAGRGLQLLFYSVGIGQISSEVPQNLSASRPQDRQFILSSKKLLLSDSGFYLCAWSSGSSYNEQFFGPGTRLTVL.

The chain employs TRBV6-5 and TRBJ1-1, with no clear D. Trimming pared 6 bases from V and 1 base from J, leaving 3 bases between. The CDR3 totals 11 residues. Germline values: CDR1 MNHEY, CDR2 SVGAGI. The CDR3 loop reads CASSSNTEAFF. CDR3 DNA: TGTGCCAGCAGCTCGAACACTGAAGCTTTCTTT.

This clone was seen a few times. This chain uses TRBV7-9 with TRBJ2-1; 7 bases are a match to TRBD1. The junction had 5 bases not matched to a gene; V was cut back by 2 bases and J by 7 bases. The length of the CDR3 is 14 residues. CDR1 and CDR2 from the germline V gene are SEHNR and FQNEAQ (reference sequence). The CDR3 loop is CASSLQQGLNEQFF. The DNA for the CDR3 is TGTGCCAGCAGCTTACAACAGGGGTTGAATGAGCAGTTCTTC.

This clone was seen only a few times. The gene calls are TRBV4-3 and TRBJ2-5; TRBD1 might be the D (6 bases). The CDR3 length is 15 residues. The V gene's germline CDR1 is LGHNA and CDR2 YSLEER. Trimming took off 4 bases at V and 4 bases at J, with 16 bases between the two ends. The chain's CDR3 is CASSPSKGDGETQYF. CDR3 nucleotide sequence: TGCGCCAGCAGCCCCTCTAAGGGGGATGGAGAGACCCAGTACTTC.

This clone was detected only a few times. The J gene is TRBJ2-3, the V gene TRBV30; TRBD1 or TRBD2 may be the D gene (5 bases each). This CDR3 region has 11 residues. V was pared by 7 bases and J by 9 bases, with 14 bases between. CDR1 and CDR2 (germline): GTSNPN, SVGIG (reference sequence). The CDR3 is CALGVSGTQYF. The CDR3 coding sequence is TGTGCCTTGGGGGTCTCGGGAACGCAGTATTTT.

This clone occurred a few times. The V call is TRBV7-9, the J call TRBJ2-7; weak D call: TRBD1 (7 bases). The germline CDR1 and CDR2 sequences are SEHNR and FQNEAQ (reference sequence). The CDR3 consists of 13 residues. Trimming pared 8 bases from V and 1 base from J, leaving 12 bases between. The CDR3 DNA reads TGTGCCAGCGCGGGACAGCTTTCCTACGAGCAGTACTTC. Its translation is CASAGQLSYEQYF.

The chain is built from TRBV5-4 and TRBJ2-7; D might be TRBD1 or TRBD2, each matching 6 bases. Trimming stripped 4 bases from V and 3 bases from J, with 14 bases between. This CDR3 comprises 14 residues. The germline gives CDR1 SGHNT, CDR2 YYREEE (reference sequence). The CDR3 here is CASSPAKGGYEQYF. The CDR3 nucleotides read TGTGCCAGCAGCCCTGCCAAGGGGGGCTACGAGCAGTACTTC.

This chain joins TRBV7-2 and TRBJ2-1; 7 bases agree with TRBD2. V shed 6 bases and J 4 bases; nucleotides not matched to a gene: 12. Germline loops: CDR1 SGHTA, CDR2 FQGNSA. The CDR3 loop spans 16 amino acids. CDR3 nucleotides: TGTGCCAGCAGGCGACCCCTGGCTAGCGGTTACAATGAGCAGTTCTTC. This codes for CASRRPLASGYNEQFF.

The chain uses TRBV7-9 and TRBJ1-1, with D uncertain. CDR1 SEHNR and CDR2 FQNEAQ come from the germline V gene (reference sequence). This CDR3 has 14 amino acids. Between the trimmed V and J ends, which lost 5 bases and 3 bases, there was a span of 13 bases. The CDR3 region has the DNA TGTGCCAGCAGCCCCCTGACTGGGTACACTGAAGCTTTCTTT. It encodes CASSPLTGYTEAFF.

This clone was counted only a few times. The chain has TRBV2 and TRBJ2-3, with TRBD2 identical over 11 bases. Losses at the gene ends were 1 base for V and 4 bases for J; bases not matched to a gene: 7. The CDR3 extends over 17 amino acids. The germline gives CDR1 SNHLY, CDR2 FYNNEI. CDR3 loop: CASSEVRTSGSADTQYF. The CDR3 DNA reads as TGTGCCAGCAGTGAAGTAAGAACTAGCGGGAGCGCAGATACGCAGTATTTT.

This chain joins TRBV9 and TRBJ2-2; D uncertain. The CDR3 is 14 residues long. CDR1 and CDR2 (germline): SGDLS, YYNGEE. V lost 4 bases, J lost 6 bases, and 13 bases lay in between. CDR3 sequence (DNA): TGTGCCAGCAGCCCGCAGTGGGATGCCGGGGAGCTGTTTTTT. Residues: CASSPQWDAGELFF.

The chain joins TRBV30 to TRBJ1-1, with TRBD1 matching 8 bases. The CDR3 spans 15 residues. The junction had 11 bases not matched to a gene; V was cut back by 3 bases and J by 5 bases. The V gene's germline CDR1 is GTSNPN and CDR2 SVGIG (reference sequence). CDR3 amino acids: CAWSDRGWMGTEAFF. CDR3 DNA sequence: TGTGCCTGGAGCGACAGGGGTTGGATGGGGACTGAAGCTTTCTTT.

CDR3 region: CASSLRGTGANVLTF. The CDR3 nucleotides are TGTGCCAGCAGTCTGCGAGGGACTGGGGCCAACGTCCTGACTTTC. This rearrangement joins TRBV27 to TRBJ2-6; TRBD2 might be the D (5 bases). Germline loops: CDR1 MNHEY, CDR2 SMNVEV (reference sequence). The CDR3 is made up of 15 amino acids. V lost 5 bases and J lost 2, with 10 bases in between.

A word on this clone: The same CDR3 also results from other DNA sequences found in this sample. The chain couples TRBV5-1 to TRBJ2-7; D is possibly TRBD1 or TRBD2 (6 bases each). This CDR3 has 14 amino acids. The V gene's germline CDR1 is SGHRS and CDR2 YFSETQ. V gave up 0 bases and J gave up 4 bases, with 11 bases separating them. The CDR3 DNA reads as TGCGCCAGCAGCTTGGGTACAGGGAGGTACGAGCAGTACTTC. This gives the protein CASSLGTGRYEQYF.

This clone was seen a few times. The rearrangement joins TRBV11-1 to TRBJ2-5; 9 positions agree with TRBD1. The ends lost 5 bases at V and 5 bases at J; junction bases unmatched: 6. The CDR3 runs 14 residues. The V gene's germline CDR1 is SGHAT and CDR2 FQDESV (reference sequence). The CDR3 DNA sequence: TGTGCCAGCAGCGCGGGACAGGGTTGGGAGACCCAGTACTTC. Its protein is CASSAGQGWETQYF.

This clone has a single count. The chain recombines TRBV25-1 with TRBJ2-2; 9 bases are shared with TRBD2. This CDR3 region has 14 residues. Germline V gives CDR1 MGHDK, CDR2 SYGVNS. V gave up 4 bases and J gave up 6 bases; unmatched junction bases: 3. The CDR3 nucleotides are TGTGCCAGCAGTGTAGCGGGAGTTGCCGGGGAGCTGTTTTTT. Translating it yields CASSVAGVAGELFF.

This clone came up a few times. This chain's CDR3 is CSVSGTVGLAFF. CDR3 DNA sequence: TGCAGCGTCTCCGGGACAGTGGGTTTAGCTTTCTTT. This chain uses TRBV29-1 with TRBJ1-1; 7 bases are shared with TRBD1. The CDR3 is 12 amino acids. Germline V gene sequence: CDR1 SQVTM, CDR2 ANQGSEA. V was pared by 6 bases and J by 10 bases, with 11 bases of the junction left unmatched. Complete variable domain (other parts from reference TRBV29-1 and TRBJ1-1): SAVISQKPSRDICQRGTSLTIQCQVDSQVTMMFWYRQQPGQSLTLIATANQGSEATYESGFVIDKFPISRPNLTFSTLTVSNMSPEDSSIYLCSVSGTVGLAFFGQGTRLTVV.

This clone occurred a few times. The CDR3 sequence: CASSGGTSGIYNEQFF. The CDR3 DNA is TGTGCCAGCAGTGGAGGGACTAGCGGGATTTACAATGAGCAGTTCTTC. V and J are TRBV6-1 and TRBJ2-1, with 13 nucleotides matching TRBD2. The V segment lost 4 bases and the J segment 4 bases; nucleotides outside the gene matches: 4. Germline V gives CDR1 MNHNS, CDR2 SASEGT. The CDR3 extends over 16 amino acids.

The chain uses TRBV9 and TRBJ2-5; D possibly matches TRBD1 or TRBD2 (6 bases each). The CDR3 sequence is 14 residues long. V was clipped by 1 base and J by 5 bases, with 12 bases between them. Germline CDR1 SGDLS, CDR2 YYNGEE. The CDR3 DNA is TGTGCCAGCAGCGTATACGGGGGCGAGGAGACCCAGTACTTC. This sequence encodes CASSVYGGEETQYF. Filled out from reference TRBV9 and TRBJ2-5, the complete variable domain reads DSGVTQTPKHLITATGQRVTLRCSPRSGDLSVYWYQQSLDQGLQFLIQYYNGEERAKGNILERFSAQQFPDLHSELNLSSLELGDSALYFCASSVYGGEETQYFGPGTRLLVL.

The V gene is TRBV7-8, the J gene TRBJ2-2, with D perhaps being TRBD1 or TRBD2 (5 bases each). Per the germline V gene, CDR1 is SGHVS and CDR2 is FQNEAQ. The CDR3 spans 15 residues. Trimming stripped 3 bases from V and 4 bases from J, with 12 bases between. The CDR3 nucleotides are TGTGCCAGCAGCTTCGGGGCCCCTGGCACCGGGGAGCTGTTTTTT. As protein: CASSFGAPGTGELFF.

There are a few counts of this clone. The chain uses TRBV7-6 and TRBJ2-5; no firm D call. The CDR3 totals 13 residues. The V end was cut by 3 bases, the J end by 5 bases, with 10 bases between. Germline V CDR1 and CDR2: SGHVS, FNYEAQ. This chain's CDR3 is CASSFPGGETQYF. For the CDR3, the DNA is TGTGCCAGCAGCTTCCCGGGCGGTGAGACCCAGTACTTC.

This clone was found a few times. The chain employs TRBV14 and TRBJ2-1; 9 positions agree with TRBD2. The V and J ends lost 1 base and 12 bases, in that order; junction bases with no gene match: 13. Germline values: CDR1 SGHDN, CDR2 FVKESK. The CDR3 sequence is 16 residues long. The CDR3 DNA sequence: TGTGCCAGCAGCCAAGCAGTAGGCGGGAGGGCCTTCGGGCAGTTCTTC. Protein: CASSQAVGGRAFGQFF.